The rows below give T cell receptor beta chains drawn from one sample of a study of T cells after posttransplantation cyclophosphamide. Profiling relied on immunoSEQ multiplex PCR, and the TCRdb table lists in-frame clones only, not all of them. Seen here are 9,000 to 10,000 clones, approximately 90% observed once, and the top ten hold approximately 27%. The sequenced sample was PBMCs, obtained after an allogeneic stem cell transplant with a calcineurin inhibitor and methotrexate. These receptors were obtained from a male patient aged 25-45 years who received an allogeneic stem cell transplant from an unrelated donor, was CMV-positive, and had no GVHD. Some T cells may be graft donor cells. The CDR3 runs from the conserved cysteine through the conserved F or W. Each record gives: CDR3 DNA, CDR3 protein, V gene, CDR3 length, D gene, J gene. D genes are given only for firm matches.

TGTGCCAGCAGCTTAGAAAGCGGGTCCTACGAGCAGTACTTC,CASSLESGSYEQYF,TRBV11-3,14,NA,TRBJ2-7
TGCGCCAGCAGCCCGATCGGGGGTGATGGTAATGAGCAGTTCTTC,CASSPIGGDGNEQFF,TRBV4-1,15,NA,TRBJ2-1
TGCGCCAGCAGCCAGGGACAGGGTAATAATGAAAAACTGTTTTTT,CASSQGQGNNEKLFF,TRBV5-1,15,TRBD1,TRBJ1-4
TGTGCCAGCAGCTTAGGAAACAGGGGGCTAGTGGAGACCCAGTACTTC,CASSLGNRGLVETQYF,TRBV11-3,16,TRBD1,TRBJ2-5
TGTGCCAGCTCATCCTCCTACGAGCAGTACTTC,CASSSSYEQYF,TRBV18,11,NA,TRBJ2-7
TGTGCCAGCAATTTCGACAGGCCCTCTAACTATGGCTACACCTTC,CASNFDRPSNYGYTF,TRBV6-1,15,NA,TRBJ1-2
TGTGCCAGCAAAGACAGCGCCGCAGATACGCAGTATTTT,CASKDSAADTQYF,TRBV2,13,NA,TRBJ2-3
TGTGCCAGCAGCTTCTCTATGGGACAGGGGGTTGGTAGAGCTTTCTTT,CASSFSMGQGVGRAFF,TRBV27,16,TRBD1,TRBJ1-1
TGTGCCAGCTCATCCCTTGGCGCCAACGTCCTGACTTTC,CASSSLGANVLTF,TRBV18,13,NA,TRBJ2-6
TGCGCCAGCAGCCCAGGACAGGGAAGGGCAGCCAAAAACATTCAGTACTTC,CASSPGQGRAAKNIQYF,TRBV4-1,17,TRBD1,TRBJ2-4
TGTGCCAGCAGCTCGTTCGACAGGGGTAGGGCCGGGGAGCTGTTTTTT,CASSSFDRGRAGELFF,TRBV21-1,16,NA,TRBJ2-2
TGTGCCAGCAGCACGGGGCAGGGACACTTACAAGAGACCCAGTACTTC,CASSTGQGHLQETQYF,TRBV7-9,16,NA,TRBJ2-5
TGTGCCAGCAACGGTCGGGAGAAGGGTACAGATACGCAGTATTTT,CASNGREKGTDTQYF,TRBV6-5,15,NA,TRBJ2-3
TGTGCCAGCAGCCGGGACTACTACAATGAGCAGTTCTTC,CASSRDYYNEQFF,TRBV6-1,13,TRBD2,TRBJ2-1
TGTGCCAGTAGTATAGACTCTCAAGAGACCCAGTACTTC,CASSIDSQETQYF,TRBV19,13,NA,TRBJ2-5
TGTGCCAGCAGCTTCCGTCTCACCTTCAGCGGGAGGGCAACCGGGGAGCTGTTTTTT,CASSFRLTFSGRATGELFF,TRBV5-4,19,TRBD2,TRBJ2-2
TGTGCCAGCATGTCCTCAGCTGGGGCCAACGTCCTGACTTTC,CASMSSAGANVLTF,TRBV2,14,NA,TRBJ2-6
TGTGCCAGCAGTTACGGGGCTACAGCTAACTATGGCTACACCTTC,CASSYGATANYGYTF,TRBV6-5,15,NA,TRBJ1-2
TGTGCCAGTAGTATGGGGACAACGCCTGGAAACACCATATATTTT,CASSMGTTPGNTIYF,TRBV19,15,NA,TRBJ1-3
TGTGCCAGCACCCCGGGACAGGGGGCAAGGACTGAAGCTTTCTTT,CASTPGQGARTEAFF,TRBV5-4,15,TRBD1,TRBJ1-1
TGTGCCAGTAGTCCAGGGACTAGCCACAATGAGCAGTTCTTC,CASSPGTSHNEQFF,TRBV19,14,TRBD2,TRBJ2-1
TGTGCCAGCAGCCAAGCCCATCTAGCGGCCTCTTACAATGAGCAGTTCTTC,CASSQAHLAASYNEQFF,TRBV4-2,17,TRBD2,TRBJ2-1
TGCGCCAGCAGCCAAACGGACAGGGGGAATCAGCCCCAGCATTTT,CASSQTDRGNQPQHF,TRBV4-1,15,TRBD1,TRBJ1-5
TGCAGCGCTCGCGGACTTACGACCGGGGAGCTGTTTTTT,CSARGLTTGELFF,TRBV29-1,13,NA,TRBJ2-2
TGTGCCAGCAGAGCGGACCCGGGGATCACCGGGGAGCTGTTTTTT,CASRADPGITGELFF,TRBV6-5,15,NA,TRBJ2-2